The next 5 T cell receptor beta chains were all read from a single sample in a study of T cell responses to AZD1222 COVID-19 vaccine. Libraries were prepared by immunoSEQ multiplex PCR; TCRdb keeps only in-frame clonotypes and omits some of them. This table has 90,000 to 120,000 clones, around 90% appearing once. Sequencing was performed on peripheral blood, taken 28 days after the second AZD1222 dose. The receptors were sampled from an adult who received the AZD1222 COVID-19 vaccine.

This CDR3 reads CASSPRVTDTQYF. The CDR3 DNA is TGTGCCAGCAGCCCGAGGGTCACAGATACGCAGTATTTT. The rearrangement links TRBV11-2 to TRBJ2-3, with D possibly being TRBD2 (5 bases). Trimming removed 5 bases from V and 2 bases from J, with 8 bases in between. Germline CDR1 SGHAT, CDR2 FQNNGV. This CDR3 is built from 13 residues.

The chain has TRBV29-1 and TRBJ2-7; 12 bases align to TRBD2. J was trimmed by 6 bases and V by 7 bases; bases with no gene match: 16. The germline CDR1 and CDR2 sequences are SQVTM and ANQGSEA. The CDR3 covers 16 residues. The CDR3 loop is CSGTRGWGTSGFEQYF. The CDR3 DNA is TGCAGCGGTACCAGGGGATGGGGGACTAGCGGGTTCGAGCAGTACTTC.

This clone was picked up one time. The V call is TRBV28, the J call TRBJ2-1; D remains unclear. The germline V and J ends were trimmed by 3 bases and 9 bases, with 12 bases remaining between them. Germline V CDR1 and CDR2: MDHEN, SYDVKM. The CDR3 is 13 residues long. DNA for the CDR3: TGTGCCAGCAGTTTTGGACGTTGGGGTGAGCAGTTCTTC. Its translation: CASSFGRWGEQFF. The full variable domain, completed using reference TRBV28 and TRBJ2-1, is DVKVTQSSRYLVKRTGEKVFLECVQDMDHENMFWYRQDPGLGLRLIYFSYDVKMKEKGDIPEGYSVSREKKERFSLILESASTNQTSMYLCASSFGRWGEQFFGPGTRLTVL.

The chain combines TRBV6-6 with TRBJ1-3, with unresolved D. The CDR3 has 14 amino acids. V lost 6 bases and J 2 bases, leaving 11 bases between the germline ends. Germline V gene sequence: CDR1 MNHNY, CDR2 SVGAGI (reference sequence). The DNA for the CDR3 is TGTGCCAGCAGCCACGGTTCGACTGGAAACACCATATATTTT. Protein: CASSHGSTGNTIYF.

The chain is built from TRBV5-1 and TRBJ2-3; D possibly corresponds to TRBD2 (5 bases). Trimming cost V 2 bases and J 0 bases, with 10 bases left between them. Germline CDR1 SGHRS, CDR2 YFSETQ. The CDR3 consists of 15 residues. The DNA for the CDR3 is TGCGCCAGCAGCTTTGGACTGGCGAGCACAGATACGCAGTATTTT. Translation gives CASSFGLASTDTQYF. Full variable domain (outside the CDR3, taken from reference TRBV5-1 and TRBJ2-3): KAGVTQTPRYLIKTRGQQVTLSCSPISGHRSVSWYQQTPGQGLQFLFEYFSETQRNKGNFPGRFSGRQFSNSRSEMNVSTLELGDSALYLCASSFGLASTDTQYFGPGTRLTVL.